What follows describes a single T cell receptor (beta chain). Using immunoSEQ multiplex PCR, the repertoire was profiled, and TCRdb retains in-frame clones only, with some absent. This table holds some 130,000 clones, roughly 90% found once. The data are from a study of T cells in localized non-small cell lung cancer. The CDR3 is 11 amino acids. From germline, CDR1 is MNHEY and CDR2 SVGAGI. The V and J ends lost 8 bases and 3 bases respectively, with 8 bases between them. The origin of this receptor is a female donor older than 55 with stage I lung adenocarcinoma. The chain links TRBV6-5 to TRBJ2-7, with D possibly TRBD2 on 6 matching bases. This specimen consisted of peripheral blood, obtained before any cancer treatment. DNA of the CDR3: TGTGCCAGCTTGGGACTCTACGAGCAGTACTTC. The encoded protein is CASLGLYEQYF.